The clone carrying this T cell receptor beta chain was detected a few times. These data originate in a study of blood T cell repertoires in COVID-19. The overall study: From the United States, Italy and Spain came samples of acute and convalescent COVID-19. PBMCs, B-cell-depleted T cells, or T cells were the source of the cDNA or gDNA that made up the material.

The authors' processing: Reference gene primer amplification in the assay estimated nucleated cell counts. Sequencing was performed with immunoSEQ multiplex PCR; in TCRdb, only in-frame clones are kept and a portion is missing. V, J and clone size are those of that table, while D and trimming were read from the DNA. The repertoire includes 130,000 to 150,000 clones, 87% of them detected once, and approximately 0.98% sits in the top ten. V was cut by 1 base and J by 6 bases, with 11 bases left in between. The CDR3 covers 14 residues. Germline V gives CDR1 SGHRS, CDR2 YFSETQ. The rearrangement uses TRBV5-1 and TRBJ1-5; D perhaps matches TRBD1 (6 bases). The receptor was isolated from a woman aged 45-59 years with acute or convalescent COVID-19. The material sequenced was peripheral blood. DNA for the CDR3: TGCGCCAGCAGCTTGTCAGGGGCCGGTCAGCCCCAGCATTTT. Translating it yields CASSLSGAGQPQHF.